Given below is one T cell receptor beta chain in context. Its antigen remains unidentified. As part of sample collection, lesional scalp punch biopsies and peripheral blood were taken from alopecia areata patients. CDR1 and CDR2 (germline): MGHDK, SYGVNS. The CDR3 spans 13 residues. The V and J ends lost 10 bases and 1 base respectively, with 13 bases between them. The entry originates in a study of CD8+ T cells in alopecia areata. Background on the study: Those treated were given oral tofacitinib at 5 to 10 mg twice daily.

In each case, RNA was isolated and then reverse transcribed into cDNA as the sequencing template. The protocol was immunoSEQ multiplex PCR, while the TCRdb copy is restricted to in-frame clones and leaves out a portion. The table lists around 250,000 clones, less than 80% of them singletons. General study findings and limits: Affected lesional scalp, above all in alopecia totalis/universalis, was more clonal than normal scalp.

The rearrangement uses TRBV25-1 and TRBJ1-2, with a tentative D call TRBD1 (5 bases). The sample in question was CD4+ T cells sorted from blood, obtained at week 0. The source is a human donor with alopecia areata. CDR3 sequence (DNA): TGTGCCACCACAGGACTGTATAACTATGGCTACACCTTC. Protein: CATTGLYNYGYTF.